This is a list of T cell receptor beta chains from one sample in a study of blood T cell repertoires in COVID-19. Sequencing used immunoSEQ multiplex PCR; TCRdb keeps in-frame clones, though not all of them. The sample records 80,000 to 100,000 clones, approximately 82% being singletons. The sequenced sample was peripheral blood. The origin of the receptors is a man in his 70s with active or convalescent COVID-19. The CDR3 runs from the conserved cysteine through the conserved F or W. D genes are given only for firm matches. Where a row states a size, it is once, few, many or the class of an expanded clone; other rows omit it.

TRBD1,TRBJ1-2,TRBV3-1/TRBV3-2,NA,TGTGCCAGCAGCCAAGCCGGGACAGGGGGTCCCTATGGCTACACCTTC,CASSQAGTGGPYGYTF
TRBD1,TRBJ1-2,TRBV6-5,NA,TGTGCCAGCAGCACAGGGGACGGCTACACCTTC,CASSTGDGYTF
TRBD1,TRBJ1-1,TRBV6-2/TRBV6-3,NA,TGTGCCAGCAGTCAAACAGGGGCGGGGAACACTGAAGCTTTCTTT,CASSQTGAGNTEAFF
TRBD1,TRBJ2-5,TRBV7-8,once,TGTGCCAGCAGCTTATCAACAGGGGGAGGTCAAGAGACCCAGTACTTC,CASSLSTGGGQETQYF
NA,TRBJ1-4,TRBV24-1,NA,TGTGCCGCCACAAAGAGGGCCGGGACACCAACTAATGAAAAACTGTTTTTT,CAATKRAGTPTNEKLFF
NA,TRBJ1-2,TRBV19,NA,TGTGCCAGTAGTAGGGGGCAGGGGTATGGCTACACCTTC,CASSRGQGYGYTF
TRBD1,TRBJ1-2,TRBV18,NA,TGTGCCAGCTCACCAGGACAGGGTGTCTACACCTTC,CASSPGQGVYTF
NA,TRBJ1-4,TRBV4-2,NA,TGTGCCAGCAGCCAAGTGACGACAGAAGAAAAACTGTTTTTT,CASSQVTTEEKLFF
NA,TRBJ2-1,TRBV7-2,NA,TGTGCCAGCAGCCCCCCTGGGCGCGGGGGAGGGGGTGAGCAGTTCTTC,CASSPPGRGGGGEQFF
NA,TRBJ1-4,TRBV4-2,NA,TGTGCCAGCAGCCAAGATCCAGGCAGGAATAGGCAACTGTTTTTT,CASSQDPGRNRQLFF
TRBD1,TRBJ2-5,TRBV18,NA,TGTGCCAGCTCATCCAACCCAGGGGGCCAAGAGACCCAGTACTTC,CASSSNPGGQETQYF
NA,TRBJ2-2,TRBV6-5,few,TGTGCCAGCAAAAGGGGTTGGGGCACCGGGGAGCTGTTTTTT,CASKRGWGTGELFF
NA,TRBJ1-2,TRBV7-2,NA,TGTGCCAGCAGCCCCCAGGTCCAGTATGGCTACACCTTC,CASSPQVQYGYTF
TRBD1,TRBJ1-6,TRBV19,NA,TGTGCCAGTAGTCCGGGACAGGGTAATAATTCACCCCTCCACTTT,CASSPGQGNNSPLHF
NA,TRBJ2-7,TRBV19,NA,TGTGCCAGTACCCCGTGGGCCGGCAGCGAGCAGTACTTC,CASTPWAGSEQYF
TRBD1,TRBJ1-3,TRBV7-2,NA,TGTGCCAGCAGCTTACTAAACAACAGGGGCTCTGGAAACACCATATATTTT,CASSLLNNRGSGNTIYF
TRBD2,TRBJ2-5,TRBV20-1,NA,TGCAGTGCTAGTCCCATGACTAGCGGGGGCCAAGAGACCCAGTACTTC,CSASPMTSGGQETQYF
TRBD1,TRBJ1-6,TRBV19,NA,TGTGCCAGTAGAACACCGGGACAGGGTACATCACCCCTCCACTTT,CASRTPGQGTSPLHF
NA,TRBJ2-1,TRBV3-1/TRBV3-2,NA,TGTGCCAGCAGCTCCACTAGCCCCCATGAGCAGTTCTTC,CASSSTSPHEQFF
NA,TRBJ2-5,TRBV7-9,NA,TGTGCCAGCAGCTCGCGACAGAAAGAGACCCAGTACTTC,CASSSRQKETQYF
NA,TRBJ1-4,TRBV6-5,NA,TGTGCCAGCCAGCTACGGGGGAAGGATGAAAAACTGTTTTTT,CASQLRGKDEKLFF
TRBD1,TRBJ1-4,TRBV11-2,NA,TGTGCCAGCAGCTACGGACAGGGTATTTTCGAAAAACTGTTTTTT,CASSYGQGIFEKLFF
NA,TRBJ2-2,TRBV5-4,NA,TGTGCCAGCAGCTTGCTGGCGGTGGGCACCGGGGAGCTGTTTTTT,CASSLLAVGTGELFF
TRBD2,TRBJ2-3,TRBV3-1/TRBV3-2,once,TGTGCCAGCAGCCGAAGGACTAGCGGGGGGGCCGTAGATACGCAGTATTTT,CASSRRTSGGAVDTQYF
NA,TRBJ1-1,TRBV14,NA,TGTGCCAGCAGCCCAAGCATGAACACTGAAGCTTTCTTT,CASSPSMNTEAFF
NA,TRBJ1-2,TRBV29-1,NA,TGCAGCTCCAGCTTAGGGGATCACGGCTACACCTTC,CSSSLGDHGYTF
NA,TRBJ2-3,TRBV3-1/TRBV3-2,NA,TGTGCCAGCAGCCAAGGGGGGCGCGGTACGCAGTATTTT,CASSQGGRGTQYF
NA,TRBJ1-2,TRBV19,NA,TGTGCCAGTACTCCACTGCCCAATACAAGGCTGGACACATCGGTTGGCTACACCTTC,CASTPLPNTRLDTSVGYTF
TRBD2,TRBJ2-7,TRBV4-2,NA,TGTGCCAGCAGCCCGCTGGCGTTGTCCGGGACTAGCGGCTCCTACGAGCAGTACTTC,CASSPLALSGTSGSYEQYF
NA,TRBJ1-1,TRBV7-8,NA,TGTGCCAGCAGCTTAGACTTCGGGGTAGACACTGAAGCTTTCTTT,CASSLDFGVDTEAFF
TRBD1,TRBJ1-2,TRBV29-1,NA,TGCAGCGTAGAGACAGGGTTTGGCTACACCTTC,CSVETGFGYTF
NA,TRBJ2-7,TRBV7-9,few,TGTGCCAGCAGCTCTACGCGGGGGCGACGGTACGAGCAGTACTTC,CASSSTRGRRYEQYF
NA,TRBJ1-4,TRBV5-1,NA,TGCGCCAGCAGCTTGGATGGCGGTCGTACTGAAAAACTGTTTTTT,CASSLDGGRTEKLFF
TRBD1,TRBJ2-7,TRBV5-1,NA,TGCGCCAGCAGCTGGACAGGGGACGGCTACGAGCAGTACTTC,CASSWTGDGYEQYF
NA,TRBJ2-6,TRBV29-1,NA,TGCAGCGTGTACAGGGCTGGGGCCAACGTCCTGACTTTC,CSVYRAGANVLTF
TRBD1,TRBJ1-2,TRBV4-3,NA,TGCGCCAGCAGCCAAGATCAGGGGGCTAACTATGGCTACACCTTC,CASSQDQGANYGYTF
NA,TRBJ2-1,TRBV6-2/TRBV6-3,NA,TGTGCCAGCAGCCGCGGGTGGGGCTACAATGAGCAGTTCTTC,CASSRGWGYNEQFF
NA,TRBJ1-5,TRBV7-2,NA,TGTGCCAGCAGCTTAGGCCTATATAGCAATCAGCCCCAGCATTTT,CASSLGLYSNQPQHF
TRBD2,TRBJ2-3,TRBV3-1/TRBV3-2,NA,TGTGCCAGCAGCCTATTAGCGGGGGGGATGATAGATACGCAGTATTTT,CASSLLAGGMIDTQYF
TRBD2,TRBJ2-3,TRBV5-1,NA,TGCGCCAGCAGACTCGGGGGGGCGGCCGATACGCAGTATTTT,CASRLGGAADTQYF
TRBD1,TRBJ1-6,TRBV7-9,NA,TGTGCCAGCAGCTTACGGGACAGAGATTCACCCCTCCACTTT,CASSLRDRDSPLHF
TRBD1,TRBJ1-2,TRBV30,NA,TGTGCCTGGACGGAGGACAGGGGTTACTATGGCTACACCTTC,CAWTEDRGYYGYTF